Listed below are T cell receptor beta chains from one sample, sequenced in a study of blood T cell repertoires in COVID-19. The protocol was immunoSEQ multiplex PCR, while the TCRdb copy is restricted to in-frame clones and leaves out a portion. The data show about 240,000 clones, with about 83% seen just once and 3.5% to 4% held by the top ten. Sequencing was performed on PBMCs or T cells enriched from blood (not recorded which). These receptor sequences come from a woman aged 40 to 50 who had been exposed to COVID-19. The CDR3 runs from the conserved cysteine through the conserved F or W. The D gene is left open where the match is weak. Clone size is shown for a subset of rows, as once, few, many or a class of expanded clone.

J | D | V | size | DNA | CDR3
TRBJ1-4 | TRBD1 | TRBV5-6 | once | TGTGCCAGCAGCTCCACAGGGGTAGCAGACGAAAAACTGTTTTTT | CASSSTGVADEKLFF
TRBJ2-3 | TRBD1 | TRBV7-2 | . | TGTGCCAGCAGCTTAGTCGGGACAGGGGTGACAGATACGCAGTATTTT | CASSLVGTGVTDTQYF
TRBJ1-2 | . | TRBV4-3 | . | TGCGCCAGCAGCCAGCAACAGGGAGCCCCCTATGGCTACACCTTC | CASSQQQGAPYGYTF
TRBJ1-1 | . | TRBV2 | few | TGTGCCAGCAGGGGGGGGAACACTGAAGCTTTCTTT | CASRGGNTEAFF
TRBJ2-1 | . | TRBV6-4 | . | TGTGCCAGCAGTGACCGGGACAACAATGAGCAGTTCTTC | CASSDRDNNEQFF
TRBJ1-5 | TRBD1 | TRBV7-2 | once | TGTGCCAGCAGCCCGGGGACAGGGGTTGCTCAGCCCCAGCATTTT | CASSPGTGVAQPQHF
TRBJ1-4 | TRBD1 | TRBV7-9 | . | TGTGCCAGCAGCCGGACGGTACAGGGGTTGCGAGAAAAACTGTTTTTT | CASSRTVQGLREKLFF
TRBJ2-3 | . | TRBV7-2 | . | TGTGCCAGCAGCTTAGTCCGGGGGGCTAGCACAGATACGCAGTATTTT | CASSLVRGASTDTQYF
TRBJ1-6 | TRBD1 | TRBV6-2/TRBV6-3 | . | TGTGCCAGCAGTTACAGCAGGGGGCGGGGGAATTCACCCCTCCACTTT | CASSYSRGRGNSPLHF
TRBJ1-1 | TRBD1 | TRBV5-1 | . | TGCGCCAGCAGCTTAAACCAGGGACAGGGGAACACTGAAGCTTTCTTT | CASSLNQGQGNTEAFF
TRBJ1-1 | . | TRBV7-2 | . | TGTGCCAGCAGCTCCAGGGCCATGAACACTGAAGCTTTCTTT | CASSSRAMNTEAFF
TRBJ2-7 | TRBD1 | TRBV29-1 | . | TGCAGCGTGGTCGACAGGGTTAGCTCCTACGAGCAGTACTTC | CSVVDRVSSYEQYF
TRBJ2-1 | TRBD2 | TRBV19 | . | TGTGCCAGTAGTCTGTTTAGCGGGGGGGCGTATGAGCAGTTCTTC | CASSLFSGGAYEQFF
TRBJ2-1 | . | TRBV28 | . | TGTGCCAGCAGTCCCCCCCCGGGGAATGAGCAGTTCTTC | CASSPPPGNEQFF
TRBJ1-1 | . | TRBV7-7 | . | TGTGCCAGCAGCCCACTCAGGGACACCCTGAACACTGAAGCTTTCTTT | CASSPLRDTLNTEAFF
TRBJ2-1 | . | TRBV7-2 | . | TGTGCCAGCAGCTTTGGGCTGGGCTACAATGAGCAGTTCTTC | CASSFGLGYNEQFF
TRBJ1-5 | . | TRBV4-2 | . | TGTGCCAGCAGCCAACCTAGGGGGGGTTCGGCTAGCAATCAGCCCCAGCATTTT | CASSQPRGGSASNQPQHF
TRBJ2-1 | . | TRBV11-3 | . | TGTGCCAGCAGCCCTCGGGGGGCCTCCTACAATGAGCAGTTCTTC | CASSPRGASYNEQFF
TRBJ2-7 | . | TRBV7-9 | . | TGTGCCAGCAGCTTAGGGGCCCGATCCTACGAGCAGTACTTC | CASSLGARSYEQYF
TRBJ2-5 | . | TRBV7-6 | . | TGTGCCAGCAGCCGGGACTCCAACAGCCAAGAGACCCAGTACTTC | CASSRDSNSQETQYF
TRBJ2-2 | TRBD1 | TRBV7-6 | . | TGTGCCAGCAGCTCCACAGGGGGCAAGAACACCGGGGAGCTGTTTTTT | CASSSTGGKNTGELFF
TRBJ2-3 | . | TRBV7-3 | . | TGTGCCAGCAGCTTAAGGACTGGAGGCACAGATACGCAGTATTTT | CASSLRTGGTDTQYF
TRBJ1-5 | . | TRBV30 | . | TGTGCCTGGAGCCGGGGACATGGCAATCAGCCCCAGCATTTT | CAWSRGHGNQPQHF
TRBJ1-2 | TRBD1 | TRBV7-9 | . | TGTGCCAGCAGCTTCTTGACAGGGCGCGGCTACACCTTC | CASSFLTGRGYTF
TRBJ1-6 | . | TRBV13 | . | TGTGCCAGCAGCATAACAGGGAGTTGGGATTCACCCCTCCACTTT | CASSITGSWDSPLHF
TRBJ2-1 | TRBD2 | TRBV7-2 | . | TGTGCCAGCAGGTCCGGGGTAGCGGGCTACAATGAGCAGTTCTTC | CASRSGVAGYNEQFF
TRBJ2-7 | . | TRBV10-3 | . | TGTGCCGTACACAGGGAGACTACCCCCTACGAGCAGTACTTC | CAVHRETTPYEQYF
TRBJ1-1 | . | TRBV19 | . | TGTGCCAGTAGTATTTACCAGACGGGGAACACTGAAGCTTTCTTT | CASSIYQTGNTEAFF
TRBJ2-3 | TRBD1 | TRBV3-1/TRBV3-2 | . | TGTGCCAGCAGCCAAGGGGGACAGAATGCTGCAGGTGCGCAGTATTTT | CASSQGGQNAAGAQYF
TRBJ1-4 | . | TRBV6-5 | . | TGTGCCAGCAGTTACTCCTCGGGGTCGAAACTGTTTTTT | CASSYSSGSKLFF
TRBJ2-1 | . | TRBV18 | . | TGTGCCAGCTCATCACGTGTCGGAGTCAATGAGCAGTTCTTC | CASSSRVGVNEQFF
TRBJ2-1 | . | TRBV2 | . | TGTGCCATCCAGAGAGAGAGGCTAGCGACCTACAATGAGCAGTTCTTC | CAIQRERLATYNEQFF
TRBJ1-1 | TRBD1 | TRBV9 | . | TGTGCCAGCAGCGTAGCTACGGACAGGGCCTCGACTGAAGCTTTCTTT | CASSVATDRASTEAFF
TRBJ1-2 | . | TRBV5-1 | . | TGCGCCAGCAGCTTTAATGAGGGCGGCTACACCTTC | CASSFNEGGYTF
TRBJ2-1 | . | TRBV7-2 | . | TGTGCCAGCAGCGTGAGAGGTGAGCAGTTCTTC | CASSVRGEQFF